The 32 T cell receptor beta chains below come from one sample, sequenced in a study of vaccination effects on CD4 cells after COVID-19. Sequencing was preceded by expansion of antigen-specific CD4+ T cells with viral peptide pools in the ViraFEST assay. The culture ran for 9 to 11 days, and then CD4+ T cells were isolated. Their antigen targets remain unknown. Assay: immunoSEQ multiplex PCR; the TCRdb copy retains only in-frame clones and omits some. The data contain tens of thousands of clones, about 71% of them singletons. The input for sequencing was CD4+ T cells from PBMCs cultured with HCoV-229E spike peptides, taken before COVID-19 vaccination. Source of these receptors: a human donor who received a COVID-19 vaccine.

The chain carries TRBV19 and TRBJ1-5; no firm D call. Deletions cut 5 bases from V and 0 bases from J, with 5 bases between. CDR1 and CDR2 from the germline V gene are LNHDA and SQIVND (reference sequence). The CDR3 has 13 residues. In DNA form, the CDR3 reads TGTGCCAGTAGTTATGTTAGCAATCAGCCCCAGCATTTT. This encodes CASSYVSNQPQHF.

V usage is TRBV19 and J usage is TRBJ1-2; 8 bases match TRBD1. The CDR3 loop spans 15 amino acids. CDR1 LNHDA and CDR2 SQIVND come from the germline V gene (reference sequence). Trimming removed 5 bases from V and 4 bases from J; junction bases left unmatched: 9. The CDR3 here is CASSSQQGGSYGYTF. CDR3 bases: TGTGCCAGTAGTTCCCAACAGGGGGGTAGCTATGGCTACACCTTC.

The chain combines TRBV11-2 with TRBJ2-2; D assignment may be TRBD1 or TRBD2 (5 bases each). The CDR3 consists of 15 residues. CDR1 is SGHAT, CDR2 FQNNGV, per germline. Trimming removed 4 bases from V and 8 bases from J, with 17 bases in between. CDR3 sequence (DNA): TGTGCCAGCAGCTCGGGGACGGTTCTGGGGGGGGAGCTGTTTTTT. It encodes CASSSGTVLGGELFF.

The rearrangement links TRBV9 to TRBJ2-1; TRBD2 matches 11 bases. The V gene's germline CDR1 is SGDLS and CDR2 YYNGEE. This CDR3 contains 18 residues. With 0 bases clipped from V and 6 bases from J, the junction kept 11 bases outside the gene matches. CDR3 amino acids: CASSVGGSGGASLNEQFF. In DNA, the CDR3 is TGTGCCAGCAGCGTAGGGGGTAGCGGGGGGGCGAGCCTCAATGAGCAGTTCTTC.

The CDR3 DNA reads TGTGCCAGCAGCAGCAACCTTAACACTAATGAGCAGTTCTTC. Amino acids: CASSSNLNTNEQFF. This rearrangement joins TRBV3-1 (or the pseudogene TRBV3-2) to TRBJ2-1; D ambiguous. CDR1 LGHDT and CDR2 YNNKEL come from the germline V gene (reference sequence). V was trimmed by 5 bases and J by 7 bases, leaving 15 bases between them. The CDR3 has 14 residues.

The CDR3 region has the DNA TGTGCCAGCTCACCCCCGGGCCGGTCTAGCACAGATACGCAGTATTTT. Amino acid sequence: CASSPPGRSSTDTQYF. The chain combines TRBV18 with TRBJ2-3; D unresolved. V gave up 3 bases and J gave up 0 bases, with 13 bases separating them. The germline V gene encodes CDR1 KGHSH and CDR2 LQKENI. The CDR3 consists of 16 residues.

This clone was seen a few times. The genes are TRBV11-2 and TRBJ2-7, with 13 bases matching TRBD2. CDR3 length equals 16 residues. V lost 4 bases to trimming and J lost 3 bases; unmatched junction nucleotides: 6. The germline V gene encodes CDR1 SGHAT and CDR2 FQNNGV. The CDR3 here is CASSSRLAGGLYEQYF. The CDR3 nucleotides are TGTGCCAGCAGCTCCCGACTAGCGGGGGGACTCTACGAGCAGTACTTC.

The chain carries TRBV27 and TRBJ1-2; D is unresolved. There are 17 residues in the CDR3. Germline CDR1 and CDR2: MNHEY and SMNVEV (reference sequence). V was cut by 3 bases and J by 4 bases, with 21 bases left in between. The CDR3 nucleotides are TGTGCCAGCAGTTTGTCGGAGGCGACTCTGCAACCCTATGGCTACACCTTC. Protein sequence: CASSLSEATLQPYGYTF.

This clone has a single count. A junction boundary mismatches the germline segment, possibly from a read error. V gene TRBV12-3 or TRBV12-4 combines with J gene TRBJ1-1, with D maybe TRBD1 (5 bases). The CDR3 extends over 11 amino acids. CDR3 protein: CASSLRSGAYF. In DNA, the CDR3 is TGTGCCAGCAGTTTACGTTCCGGGGCGTACTTT.

The rearrangement links TRBV4-1 to TRBJ2-2; D is perhaps TRBD2 (6 bases). The CDR3 runs to 18 residues. Trimming pared 1 base from V and 2 bases from J, leaving 17 bases between. Germline assignment: CDR1 MGHRA and CDR2 YSYEKL. As DNA, the CDR3 is TGCGCCAGCAGCCAAGGGACTCCTAGGGCGGGAAACACCGGGGAGCTGTTTTTT. Its protein is CASSQGTPRAGNTGELFF.

The chain couples TRBV6-5 to TRBJ1-5; 7 nucleotides line up with TRBD1. From germline, CDR1 is MNHEY and CDR2 SVGAGI. There are 14 residues in the CDR3. The V gene end was trimmed by 5 bases and the J gene end by 2 bases; junction bases not matched to a gene: 3. CDR3 bases: TGTGCCAGCAGTCCCCAGGGGGGCAATCAGCCCCAGCATTTT. It specifies CASSPQGGNQPQHF.

This chain links TRBV6-5 with TRBJ1-5, with a weak D call TRBD1 (5 bases). The CDR3 runs to 14 residues. The ends were cut back, 0 bases at V and 3 bases at J, with 6 bases in the middle. Germline V gene lookup returns CDR1 MNHEY and CDR2 SVGAGI. CDR3 DNA sequence: TGTGCCAGCAGTTACTCCGGGGCCAATCAGCCCCAGCATTTT. Translating it yields CASSYSGANQPQHF.

The V gene is TRBV27, the J gene TRBJ2-2, with 7 bases fitting TRBD2. This CDR3 comprises 15 residues. V lost 2 bases to trimming and J lost 0 bases; unmatched junction nucleotides: 0. The germline V gene encodes CDR1 MNHEY and CDR2 SMNVEV (reference sequence). The CDR3 loop reads CASSLAGANTGELFF. The CDR3 DNA is TGTGCCAGCAGTTTAGCGGGGGCGAACACCGGGGAGCTGTTTTTT.

This clone has just one count. V usage is TRBV10-3 and J usage is TRBJ2-1, with 12 bases lining up with TRBD2. The germline V gene has CDR1 ENHRY and CDR2 SYGVKD. The CDR3 is 15 residues long. After removal of 4 bases from V and 5 bases from J, the junction contained 3 bases not matched to a gene. The CDR3 bases are TGTGCCATCAGTGCTAGCGGGAGGGTCCACAATGAGCAGTTCTTC. This translates into CAISASGRVHNEQFF.

V and J are TRBV7-9 and TRBJ1-2; tentative D call: TRBD1 (6 bases). Germline CDR1 SEHNR, CDR2 FQNEAQ (reference sequence). Trimming cost V 5 bases and J 8 bases, with 12 bases left between them. The CDR3 contains 12 residues. Written as DNA, the CDR3 is TGTGCCAGCAGCCCCTCTGGGGGCGGCTACACCTTC. Translation: CASSPSGGGYTF.

The chain links TRBV6-5 to TRBJ2-5; D possibly corresponds to TRBD1 (5 bases). Germline CDR1 and CDR2: MNHEY and SVGAGI. Deletions cut 5 bases from V and 1 base from J, with 14 bases between. The CDR3 contains 15 residues. The CDR3 is CASSLEWTPQETQYF. The CDR3 DNA is TGTGCCAGCAGTCTCGAGTGGACACCCCAAGAGACCCAGTACTTC.

The chain links TRBV5-4 to TRBJ1-2; D is unclear. CDR1 and CDR2 (germline): SGHNT, YYREEE (reference sequence). V dropped 3 bases and J dropped 3 bases, with 12 bases sitting between them. The CDR3 runs 14 residues. The DNA of the CDR3 is TGTGCCAGCAGCTCCCGAAACGGGTACTATGGCTACACCTTC. It specifies CASSSRNGYYGYTF.

This chain uses TRBV19 with TRBJ1-5; D is possibly TRBD1 (6 bases). Trimming cost V 1 base and J 3 bases, with 16 bases left between them. Germline-derived CDR1 and CDR2 are LNHDA and SQIVND (reference sequence). This CDR3 contains 17 residues. CDR3 DNA: TGTGCCAGTAGTATAGGAAACCCCGGACAGTCCAATCAGCCCCAGCATTTT. Translation: CASSIGNPGQSNQPQHF.

This chain uses TRBV5-1 with TRBJ2-5, with TRBD1 matching 9 bases. This CDR3 region has 14 residues. The ends lost 3 bases at V and 6 bases at J; junction bases unmatched: 6. In germline, CDR1 is SGHRS, CDR2 YFSETQ. CDR3 bases: TGCGCCAGCAGCTCGGGACAGGGTATCCAGACCCAGTACTTC. Its translation is CASSSGQGIQTQYF. Full variable domain (rest looked up from reference TRBV5-1 and TRBJ2-5): KAGVTQTPRYLIKTRGQQVTLSCSPISGHRSVSWYQQTPGQGLQFLFEYFSETQRNKGNFPGRFSGRQFSNSRSEMNVSTLELGDSALYLCASSSGQGIQTQYFGPGTRLLVL.

This clone was seen more than once but under ten times. The chain links TRBV3-1 (or the pseudogene TRBV3-2) to TRBJ2-7, with D uncertain. Germline V CDR1 and CDR2: LGHDT, YNNKEL (reference sequence). This CDR3 has 13 residues. Trimming took 0 bases from V and 3 from J, leaving 6 bases between them. The CDR3 loop reads CASSQDRYYEQYF. DNA of the CDR3: TGTGCCAGCAGCCAAGACCGGTACTACGAGCAGTACTTC.

V and J are TRBV7-9 and TRBJ2-3; maybe TRBD1 (5 bases). This CDR3 region has 14 residues. In germline, CDR1 is SEHNR, CDR2 FQNEAQ (reference sequence). V was pared by 7 bases and J by 6 bases, with 17 bases between. The CDR3 DNA is TGTGCCAGCACTCTACAGGTTTTGAGTGATACGCAGTATTTT. Protein product: CASTLQVLSDTQYF.

J is TRBJ2-1 and V is TRBV4-1; 16 positions match TRBD2. The CDR3 covers 15 residues. The germline gives CDR1 MGHRA, CDR2 YSYEKL. V was clipped by 3 bases and J by 16 bases; unmatched bases: 9. The CDR3 protein is CASSQGTSGRASRFF. Written as DNA, the CDR3 is TGCGCCAGCAGCCAGGGGACTAGCGGGAGGGCTTCCCGATTCTTC.

The chain carries TRBV5-1 and TRBJ1-2; TRBD1 might be the D (5 bases). Germline V CDR1 and CDR2: SGHRS, YFSETQ. The V end lost 0 bases, the J end lost 3 bases, and 27 bases lay between the germline ends. The CDR3 is made up of 20 amino acids. The CDR3 is CASSLDGGDGRSRHHYGYTF. DNA for the CDR3: TGCGCCAGCAGCTTGGATGGGGGAGACGGACGGAGTCGACACCACTATGGCTACACCTTC.

The rearrangement links TRBV6-5 to TRBJ1-2; TRBD1 matches 7 bases. After removal of 6 bases from V and 1 base from J, the junction contained 5 bases not matched to a gene. CDR3 length: 14 amino acids. Germline CDR1 reads MNHEY; CDR2 reads SVGAGI. CDR3 amino acids: CASSRDRNNYGYTF. CDR3 sequence (DNA): TGTGCCAGCAGCCGGGACAGAAATAACTATGGCTACACCTTC.

The chain combines TRBV19 with TRBJ2-1; TRBD2 aligns across 11 bases. The CDR3 is made up of 14 amino acids. Germline V CDR1 and CDR2: LNHDA, SQIVND (reference sequence). J gave up 8 bases and V 8 bases, and 8 bases lay outside the gene matches. The CDR3, as DNA: TGTGCCAGTCGCCGACTAGCGGGATTCGATGAGCAGTTCTTC. It specifies CASRRLAGFDEQFF.

V gene TRBV21-1 combines with J gene TRBJ2-1; the D segment call TRBD2 is taken from the table without a DNA check. TRBV21-1 is given as a pseudogene. The CDR3 is 13 amino acids. For the CDR3, the DNA is TGTGCCAGCAGGGACTCCTCCTACAATGAGCAGTTCTTC. Translated, it gives CASRDSSYNEQFF.

This chain joins TRBV7-2 and TRBJ1-5, with D uncertain. The length of the CDR3 is 15 residues. CDR1 is SGHTA and CDR2 is FQGNSA in the germline V gene. V was cut by 1 base and J by 6 bases, with 13 bases left in between. The CDR3 protein is CASSLVSQGSQPQHF. As DNA, the CDR3 is TGTGCCAGCAGCTTAGTCTCGCAAGGGAGTCAGCCCCAGCATTTT.

This clone was picked up a small number of times. The chain is built from TRBV10-3 and TRBJ2-2, with 7 bases aligning to TRBD2. CDR3 length: 15 residues. After removal of 11 bases from V and 4 bases from J, the junction contained 13 bases not matched to a gene. CDR1 is ENHRY and CDR2 is SYGVKD in the germline V gene. In DNA, the CDR3 is TGTGCCGGCGCCGGGACTACAGACCCCACCGGGGAGCTGTTTTTT. Translation gives CAGAGTTDPTGELFF.

This clone was seen a few times. This sequence joins TRBV19 and TRBJ1-1; 9 bases map to TRBD1. CDR1 is LNHDA, CDR2 SQIVND, per germline (reference sequence). With V trimmed by 7 bases and J by 5 bases, 8 bases remained unmatched. The CDR3 has 14 amino acids. In DNA, the CDR3 is TGTGCCAGTACCGGGACAGGGTGGGGAACTGAAGCTTTCTTT. Its translation: CASTGTGWGTEAFF.

The V and J genes are TRBV6-1 and TRBJ1-2; D might be TRBD1 (5 bases). Trimming removed 3 bases at V and 6 bases at J, with 14 bases between. Germline lookup yields CDR1 MNHNS and CDR2 SASEGT. CDR3 length: 14 residues. The CDR3 DNA follows: TGTGCCAGCAGTGATAACAGGCGGGGGGATGGCTACACCTTC. Protein sequence: CASSDNRRGDGYTF.

This clone was picked up a small number of times. This sequence joins TRBV10-3 and TRBJ2-1, with D unclear. CDR1 ENHRY and CDR2 SYGVKD come from the germline V gene. The CDR3 runs to 14 residues. Trimming cost V 2 bases and J 4 bases, with 9 bases left between them. The CDR3 DNA follows: TGTGCCATCAGTGAGAACCAGGTTTACAATGAGCAGTTCTTC. Translating gives CAISENQVYNEQFF.

This clone was recorded a few times. The genes are TRBV5-1 and TRBJ2-2; D is unclear. The V gene's germline CDR1 is SGHRS and CDR2 YFSETQ. CDR3 length: 16 amino acids. The germline V and J ends were trimmed by 4 bases and 0 bases, with 13 bases remaining between them. The CDR3 protein is CASSQQYLTNTGELFF. The DNA for the CDR3 is TGCGCCAGCAGCCAGCAATACTTAACGAACACCGGGGAGCTGTTTTTT.